This TCR beta chain was retrieved from a study of T-cell reconstitution after alpha-beta-depleted transplantation in children. Study observations and caveats: Expanded clones from the graft, numbering several hundred, reportedly supplied alpha-beta T cells about two months after transplant. For some patients, TCRbeta diversity was high at day 60 because of recipient T cells and thymic progenitors that survived. By one year post-transplant, T-cell counts and diversity largely arose from T cells that were newly produced.

Unique molecular identifiers were incorporated when the TCRbeta library was constructed. TCRdb independently ran MiXCR on the PCR reads; one entry per CDR3 protein. The sample lists over 450,000 distinct CDR3 sequences; under 12% were seen once. This CDR3 spans 15 amino acids. The V gene end was trimmed by 5 bases and the J gene end by 2 bases; junction bases not matched to a gene: 5. Germline assignment: CDR1 PRHDT and CDR2 FYEKMQ (reference sequence). This clonotype has just a few counts. The antigen remains unidentified. The chain links TRBV13 to TRBJ1-3; 8 nucleotides match TRBD1. The clonotype comes from a child under 10 years old with inherited bone marrow failure, due to receive a stem cell transplant. This sample comprised PBMCs, obtained before TCRalphabeta/CD19-depleted stem cell transplant. The CDR3 coding sequence is TGTGCCAGCAGCCCGGACAGGGCGACTGGAAACACCATATATTTT. Translation gives CASSPDRATGNTIYF.